The 2 T cell receptor beta chains below all came from one sample that was sequenced in a study of identical twins. MiXCR was run by TCRdb on the 5' RACE reads, yielding one entry per CDR3 protein. This table has under 450,000 distinct CDR3 sequences, about 18% appearing once. Sequenced input: naive T cells sorted from blood. The receptors come from a man in his fifties or sixties in good health.

There are many counts of this clonotype. The rearrangement joins TRBV5-1 to TRBJ2-5, with 8 bases aligning to TRBD1. Germline V lookup: CDR1 SGHRS, CDR2 YFSETQ. The CDR3 spans 14 residues. The junction had 4 bases not matched to a gene; V was cut back by 2 bases and J by 4 bases. In DNA, the CDR3 is TGCGCCAGCAGCTTTCAGGGGGCCGTAGAGACCCAGTACTTC. This gives the protein CASSFQGAVETQYF.

This clonotype showed up just a few times. This chain connects TRBV5-1 to TRBJ2-5; perhaps TRBD2 as D (6 bases). In germline, CDR1 is SGHRS, CDR2 YFSETQ. Trimming left V 4 bases short and J 5 bases short, with 18 bases between. The CDR3 extends over 15 amino acids. This CDR3 reads CASSPGSGVGETQYF. The CDR3 coding sequence is TGCGCCAGCAGCCCTGGCTCGGGAGTGGGGGAGACCCAGTACTTC.